A single sample is the source of the 6 T cell receptor beta chains below, sequenced in a study of neoadjuvant anti-PD-1 for oral cavity cancer. Time point noted: after neoadjuvant nivolumab, at surgical resection. Assay used: immunoSEQ multiplex PCR; TCRdb lists only in-frame clones, some missing. The repertoire includes roughly 68,000 clones, about 90% of them detected once, and around 2.8% sits in the top ten. The material sequenced was PBMCs, taken after nivolumab (anti-PD-1) treatment. Source of these receptors: a person aged 35-79 years with oral cavity squamous cell carcinoma.

The V call is TRBV5-1, the J call TRBJ1-1; 8 positions agree with TRBD1. V shed 3 bases, J shed 0 bases, and the junction held 10 bases outside the gene matches. The CDR3 totals 17 residues. Looked up from germline, CDR1 is SGHRS and CDR2 is YFSETQ. As DNA, the CDR3 is TGCGCCAGCAGCTCGAATGCAGGGGGCCCCGTGAACACTGAAGCTTTCTTT. It yields the protein CASSSNAGGPVNTEAFF.

This sequence joins TRBV19 and TRBJ1-4; maybe TRBD1 (6 bases). The germline V gene has CDR1 LNHDA and CDR2 SQIVND (reference sequence). The CDR3 totals 13 residues. V lost 5 bases and J lost 4, with 8 bases in between. The CDR3 loop is CASSPRGNEKLFF. The DNA for the CDR3 is TGTGCCAGTAGTCCCAGGGGTAATGAAAAACTGTTTTTT.

The chain uses TRBV4-1 and TRBJ2-4; possibly TRBD2 for D (5 bases). The V gene's germline CDR1 is MGHRA and CDR2 YSYEKL. Trimming left V 4 bases short and J 1 base short, with 8 bases between. The CDR3 spans 14 residues. CDR3 sequence (DNA): TGCGCCAGCAGCCTTAGCGAGGCCAAAAACATTCAGTACTTC. Translated, it gives CASSLSEAKNIQYF.

V gene TRBV5-1 combines with J gene TRBJ2-1; TRBD2 matches 13 bases. The CDR3 is made up of 15 amino acids. Looked up from germline, CDR1 is SGHRS and CDR2 is YFSETQ. V lost 4 bases and J lost 8; bases outside the gene matches: 6. This CDR3 is CASSAGLAGVDEQFF. CDR3 DNA sequence: TGCGCCAGCAGCGCCGGACTAGCGGGAGTCGATGAGCAGTTCTTC.

The chain couples TRBV29-1 to TRBJ2-3; D is tentatively TRBD1 or TRBD2 (6 bases each). The CDR3 contains 16 residues. Trimming removed 7 bases from V and 3 bases from J, with 23 bases in between. Germline lookup yields CDR1 SQVTM and CDR2 ANQGSEA. The CDR3 DNA sequence: TGCAGCGCCAGTGGCCCCCCCGGGGGCCCAACAGATACGCAGTATTTT. The encoded protein is CSASGPPGGPTDTQYF.

The J gene is TRBJ1-5, the V gene TRBV2, with unresolved D. The germline CDR1 and CDR2 sequences are SNHLY and FYNNEI. There are 14 residues in the CDR3. The ends were cut back, 6 bases at V and 9 bases at J, with 18 bases in the middle. CDR3 coding DNA: TGTGCCAGCAGGGTAGGAGCCGATTTAAGGCCCCAGCATTTT. Its protein product is CASRVGADLRPQHF.